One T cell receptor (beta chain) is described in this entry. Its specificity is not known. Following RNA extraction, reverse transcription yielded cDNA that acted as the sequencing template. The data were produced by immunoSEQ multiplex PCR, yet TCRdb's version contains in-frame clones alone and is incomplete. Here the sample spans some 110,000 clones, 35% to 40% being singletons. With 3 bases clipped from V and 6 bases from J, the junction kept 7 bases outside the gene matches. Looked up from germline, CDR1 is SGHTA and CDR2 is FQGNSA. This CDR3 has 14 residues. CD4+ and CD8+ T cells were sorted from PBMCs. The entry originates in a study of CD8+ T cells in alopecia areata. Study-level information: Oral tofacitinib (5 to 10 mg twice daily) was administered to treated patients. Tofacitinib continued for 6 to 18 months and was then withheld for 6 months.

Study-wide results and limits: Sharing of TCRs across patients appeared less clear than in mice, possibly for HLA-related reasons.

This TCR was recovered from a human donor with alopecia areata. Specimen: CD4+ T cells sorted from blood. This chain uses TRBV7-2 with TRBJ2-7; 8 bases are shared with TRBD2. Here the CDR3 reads CASSLGLGLSEQYF. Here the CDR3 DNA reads TGTGCCAGCAGCTTGGGACTAGGACTTTCCGAGCAGTACTTC.